These 18 T cell receptor beta chains were sequenced from one sample in a study of blood T cell repertoires in COVID-19. The method was immunoSEQ multiplex PCR; TCRdb's version includes in-frame clones alone and lacks a portion of them. The sample carries about 170,000 clones, 84% recorded once. The sequenced sample consisted of peripheral blood. Receptor source: a human donor with acute or convalescent COVID-19. The donor label of this sample is uncertain.

This chain joins TRBV5-1 and TRBJ2-7; tentative D call: TRBD2 (5 bases). V shed 4 bases and J shed 1 base, with 15 bases lying between them. Germline assignment: CDR1 SGHRS and CDR2 YFSETQ. The CDR3 loop spans 15 amino acids. CDR3 residues: CASSEGRIGSYEQYF. CDR3 DNA sequence: TGCGCCAGCAGCGAGGGCAGGATCGGGTCCTACGAGCAGTACTTC. The variable domain in full, completed from reference TRBV5-1 and TRBJ2-7, reads KAGVTQTPRYLIKTRGQQVTLSCSPISGHRSVSWYQQTPGQGLQFLFEYFSETQRNKGNFPGRFSGRQFSNSRSEMNVSTLELGDSALYLCASSEGRIGSYEQYFGPGTRLTVT.

The chain uses TRBV11-1 and TRBJ2-5; 12 bases are a match to TRBD2. The CDR3 is 13 residues long. Germline V lookup: CDR1 SGHAT, CDR2 FQDESV (reference sequence). J gave up 13 bases and V 4 bases, and 7 bases lay outside the gene matches. The CDR3 spells CASSSAPGLAGYF. The CDR3, as DNA: TGTGCCAGCAGCTCGGCACCGGGACTAGCGGGGTACTTC.

The chain uses TRBV5-1 and TRBJ2-7, with D possibly matching TRBD2 (5 bases). The CDR3 has 14 residues. Germline lookup yields CDR1 SGHRS and CDR2 YFSETQ. V was shortened by 2 bases and J by 0 bases, with 9 bases between the two germline ends. For the CDR3, the DNA is TGCGCCAGCAGCTTCGGGGTCCTCTCCTACGAGCAGTACTTC. Protein product: CASSFGVLSYEQYF.

This rearrangement joins TRBV15 to TRBJ1-2; D remains ambiguous. The length of the CDR3 is 12 residues. With 0 bases removed from V and 10 bases from J, the gap between germline ends came to 9 bases. CDR1 and CDR2 from the germline V gene are LNHNV and YYDKDF (reference sequence). Here the CDR3 DNA reads TGTGCCACCAGCAGAGAGGGCCCCCTCTACACCTTC. Residues: CATSREGPLYTF.

The chain is built from TRBV10-1 and TRBJ2-7; the match to TRBD2 covers 7 bases. The germline gives CDR1 WNHNN, CDR2 SYGVQD (reference sequence). With 10 bases clipped from V and 0 bases from J, the junction kept 9 bases outside the gene matches. This CDR3 is 14 amino acids long. CDR3 in amino acids: CATGRRGSSYEQYF. The CDR3 coding sequence is TGCGCCACCGGACGCCGCGGGAGCTCCTACGAGCAGTACTTC.

This clone was observed once. This sequence joins TRBV28 and TRBJ2-7; D is perhaps TRBD1 (6 bases). Per the germline V gene, CDR1 is MDHEN and CDR2 is SYDVKM. V was shortened by 5 bases and J by 2 bases, with 10 bases between the two germline ends. The CDR3 consists of 13 residues. CDR3: CASSLGQTYEQYF. CDR3 nucleotide sequence: TGTGCCAGCAGTCTAGGACAGACCTACGAGCAGTACTTC. Full variable domain (rest looked up from reference TRBV28 and TRBJ2-7): DVKVTQSSRYLVKRTGEKVFLECVQDMDHENMFWYRQDPGLGLRLIYFSYDVKMKEKGDIPEGYSVSREKKERFSLILESASTNQTSMYLCASSLGQTYEQYFGPGTRLTVT.

This rearrangement joins TRBV19 to TRBJ1-6; maybe TRBD1 (6 bases). The V end was cut by 4 bases, the J end by 12 bases, with 16 bases between. This CDR3 comprises 14 residues. The germline V gene has CDR1 LNHDA and CDR2 SQIVND (reference sequence). The CDR3 loop is CASSTGSLQGPLHF. CDR3 nucleotide sequence: TGTGCCAGTAGTACTGGGAGTTTACAGGGACCCCTCCACTTT.

The chain has TRBV3-1 (or the pseudogene TRBV3-2) and TRBJ2-3; 7 bases are shared with TRBD2. Germline CDR1 reads LGHDT; CDR2 reads YNNKEL (reference sequence). The CDR3 totals 14 residues. Trimming at V came to 2 bases and at J to 7 bases, leaving 6 bases not matched to a gene. The CDR3 protein is CASSQSGLVNTQYF. CDR3 sequence (DNA): TGTGCCAGCAGCCAAAGCGGACTAGTTAATACGCAGTATTTT.

This chain connects TRBV19 to TRBJ1-2, with a possible D match to TRBD1 (6 bases). Trimming cost V 4 bases and J 5 bases, with 14 bases left between them. CDR1 is LNHDA and CDR2 is SQIVND in the germline V gene (reference sequence). The CDR3 is 14 residues long. The CDR3 DNA reads TGTGCCAGTAGTACGACAGGACCTGGGTATGGCTACACCTTC. It translates to CASSTTGPGYGYTF.

The V call is TRBV12-5, the J call TRBJ1-3; 7 bases agree with TRBD1. The CDR3 runs 15 residues. Germline V gene data show CDR1 as LGHNT and CDR2 as FRNRAP. Unmatched junction bases numbered 9, after V lost 6 bases and J lost 4 bases. Written as DNA, the CDR3 is TGTGCTAGTGGACCCGGGGACAGCAGAGGAAACACCATATATTTT. Encoded protein: CASGPGDSRGNTIYF.

This clone was observed many times. V and J are TRBV5-6 and TRBJ2-7; 11 positions agree with TRBD2. CDR1 and CDR2 from the germline V gene are SGHDT and YYEEEE. This CDR3 is built from 16 residues. V lost 4 bases to trimming and J lost 2 bases; unmatched junction nucleotides: 8. The CDR3 reads CASSPQLAGAPYEQYF. DNA for the CDR3: TGTGCCAGCAGCCCCCAACTAGCGGGGGCCCCCTACGAGCAGTACTTC.

The rearrangement uses TRBV5-1 and TRBJ1-2; D call uncertain. CDR3 length: 14 residues. Between the trimmed V and J ends, which lost 1 base and 1 base, there was a span of 8 bases. Germline CDR1 is SGHRS and CDR2 is YFSETQ. The CDR3 reads CASSLRVDNYGYTF. In DNA, the CDR3 is TGCGCCAGCAGCTTGCGGGTGGATAACTATGGCTACACCTTC.

This rearrangement joins TRBV28 to TRBJ1-4; a possible D gene is TRBD1 (6 bases). From germline, CDR1 is MDHEN and CDR2 SYDVKM. The CDR3 covers 16 residues. The V end lost 5 bases, the J end lost 8 bases, and 21 bases lay between the germline ends. The CDR3 region has the DNA TGTGCCAGCAGTACACGGGGGGGGCGTGACCGAGAAAAACTGTTTTTT. Its translation: CASSTRGGRDREKLFF.

This sequence joins TRBV2 and TRBJ2-1; the D gene is possibly TRBD2 (5 bases). The CDR3 length is 12 residues. V was pared by 7 bases and J by 10 bases, with 14 bases between. Germline CDR1 reads SNHLY; CDR2 reads FYNNEI. CDR3 region: CASTSSGVEQFF. CDR3 in DNA: TGTGCCAGCACCTCGTCCGGGGTGGAGCAGTTCTTC.

J is TRBJ2-7 and V is TRBV19; 9 bases match TRBD1. The CDR3 loop spans 15 amino acids. Trimming took 6 bases from V and 7 from J; bases not matched to a gene: 13. The germline CDR1 and CDR2 sequences are LNHDA and SQIVND (reference sequence). The CDR3 loop is CASSSPTGGQGEQYF. The CDR3 coding sequence is TGTGCCAGTAGCTCCCCGACAGGGGGTCAGGGGGAGCAGTACTTC.

This chain joins TRBV4-1 and TRBJ2-4; 12 positions match TRBD2. Germline values: CDR1 MGHRA, CDR2 YSYEKL. The CDR3 spans 20 residues. J was trimmed by 2 bases and V by 3 bases; bases with no gene match: 14. The CDR3 sequence is CASSHPGLAGSRGPKNIQYF. DNA of the CDR3: TGCGCCAGCAGCCACCCCGGACTAGCGGGGAGCCGGGGTCCCAAAAACATTCAGTACTTC.

This clone was seen a single time. The chain couples TRBV14 to TRBJ2-1; 16 nucleotides agree with TRBD2. Trimming cost V 4 bases and J 8 bases; bases outside gene matches: 11. Germline lookup yields CDR1 SGHDN and CDR2 FVKESK. CDR3 length equals 18 residues. This CDR3 is CASSLAGTSGRASHEQFF. The DNA of the CDR3 is TGTGCCAGCAGCCTTGCGGGGACTAGCGGGAGGGCCAGTCATGAGCAGTTCTTC. The variable domain in full, completed from reference TRBV14 and TRBJ2-1, reads EAGVTQFPSHSVIEKGQTVTLRCDPISGHDNLYWYRRVMGKEIKFLLHFVKESKQDESGMPNNRFLAERTGGTYSTLKVQPAELEDSGVYFCASSLAGTSGRASHEQFFGPGTRLTVL.

V is TRBV12-3 or TRBV12-4 and J is TRBJ1-6; 7 nucleotides align to TRBD1. This CDR3 is 13 amino acids long. The V gene end was trimmed by 6 bases and the J gene end by 8 bases; junction bases not matched to a gene: 4. CDR3 DNA sequence: TGTGCCAGCAGCCGGGACAGAGATTCACCCCTCCACTTT. Amino acid sequence: CASSRDRDSPLHF.